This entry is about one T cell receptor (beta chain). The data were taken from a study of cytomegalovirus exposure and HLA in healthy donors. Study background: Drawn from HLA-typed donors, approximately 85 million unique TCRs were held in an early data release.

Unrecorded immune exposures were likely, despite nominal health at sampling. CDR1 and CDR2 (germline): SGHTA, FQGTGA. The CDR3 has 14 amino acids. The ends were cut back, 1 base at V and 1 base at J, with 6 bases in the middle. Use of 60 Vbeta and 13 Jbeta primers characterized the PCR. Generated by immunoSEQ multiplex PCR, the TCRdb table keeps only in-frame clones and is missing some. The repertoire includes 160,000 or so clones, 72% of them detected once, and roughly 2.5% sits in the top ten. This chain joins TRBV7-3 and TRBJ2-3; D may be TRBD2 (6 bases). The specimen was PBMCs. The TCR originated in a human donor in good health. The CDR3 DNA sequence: TGTGCCAGCAGCTTAAGCGGGGGCACAGATACGCAGTATTTT. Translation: CASSLSGGTDTQYF. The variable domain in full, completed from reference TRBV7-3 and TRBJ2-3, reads GAGVSQTPSNKVTEKGKYVELRCDPISGHTALYWYRQSLGQGPEFLIYFQGTGAADDSGLPNDRFFAVRPEGSVSTLKIQRTERGDSAVYLCASSLSGGTDTQYFGPGTRLTVL.